A single sample is the source of the 27 T cell receptor beta chains below, sequenced in a study of technical replicates of blood from a handful of donors. Sequenced by immunoSEQ multiplex PCR; TCRdb stores in-frame clones only, minus some. The table has under 85,000 clones, roughly 92% seen once. The material sequenced was T cells isolated from PBMCs. These receptors all come from a human donor in good health.

The rearrangement joins TRBV5-1 to TRBJ1-2, with TRBD1 matching 9 bases. V dropped 3 bases and J dropped 8; count of bases not matched to a gene: 5. This CDR3 spans 13 amino acids. Germline-derived CDR1 and CDR2 are SGHRS and YFSETQ. The CDR3 DNA sequence: TGCGCCAGCAGCTGGGGACAGGGTTGGGGCTACACCTTC. This translates into CASSWGQGWGYTF.

V and J are TRBV28 and TRBJ2-7, with D perhaps matching TRBD2 (6 bases). The V gene's germline CDR1 is MDHEN and CDR2 SYDVKM. CDR3 size: 14 residues. V gave up 5 bases and J gave up 5 bases, with 16 bases separating them. CDR3 loop: CASSRPRGVDEQYF. CDR3 sequence (DNA): TGTGCCAGCAGTCGTCCGCGGGGAGTGGACGAGCAGTACTTC.

V gene TRBV2 combines with J gene TRBJ1-1; 8 positions match TRBD1. Trimming took 7 bases from V and 0 from J; bases not matched to a gene: 4. Germline V gives CDR1 SNHLY, CDR2 FYNNEI. The CDR3 totals 14 residues. Here the CDR3 reads CASTDRGLNTEAFF. The CDR3 nucleotides read TGTGCCAGCACAGACAGGGGCCTGAACACTGAAGCTTTCTTT.

The chain is built from TRBV10-3 and TRBJ2-3, with unresolved D. Trimming cost V 3 bases and J 6 bases, with 13 bases left between them. The CDR3 extends over 14 amino acids. Looked up from germline, CDR1 is ENHRY and CDR2 is SYGVKD. The CDR3 nucleotides are TGTGCCATCAGTGATAGTGGTTGGGCGGATACGCAGTATTTT. As protein: CAISDSGWADTQYF.

This clone has just a few counts. This rearrangement joins TRBV9 to TRBJ1-5; no clear D. Germline-derived CDR1 and CDR2 are SGDLS and YYNGEE. Trimming removed 2 bases from V and 5 bases from J, with 14 bases in between. The CDR3 covers 15 residues. CDR3 residues: CASSVSSGTDQPQHF. In nucleotides, the CDR3 is TGTGCCAGCAGCGTCTCATCAGGTACGGATCAGCCCCAGCATTTT.

This chain uses TRBV19 with TRBJ1-2; 7 nucleotides line up with TRBD1. The germline gives CDR1 LNHDA, CDR2 SQIVND (reference sequence). CDR3 length: 15 amino acids. J lost 4 bases, V lost 7 bases, and 12 bases had no gene match. CDR3 sequence reads: CASNPQGPDSYGYTF. The CDR3 bases are TGTGCCAGTAATCCACAGGGGCCCGACTCCTATGGCTACACCTTC.

This clone came up once. This chain uses TRBV2 with TRBJ1-1, with 7 bases that match TRBD1. From germline, CDR1 is SNHLY and CDR2 FYNNEI. Unmatched junction bases numbered 9, after V lost 3 bases and J lost 5 bases. This CDR3 has 15 residues. The CDR3 DNA follows: TGTGCCAGCAGTGATCTAGGGGGCGCCGGGACTGAAGCTTTCTTT. Protein sequence: CASSDLGGAGTEAFF.

This chain links TRBV5-1 with TRBJ2-3; a weak D match, TRBD2 (6 bases). The germline V gene encodes CDR1 SGHRS and CDR2 YFSETQ. V was pared by 7 bases and J by 0 bases, with 12 bases between. This CDR3 is built from 14 residues. CDR3 in amino acids: CASRGVTSTDTQYF. In DNA, the CDR3 is TGCGCCAGCCGCGGGGTTACTAGCACAGATACGCAGTATTTT. Based on the CDR3 plus reference TRBV5-1 and TRBJ2-3, the full variable domain is KAGVTQTPRYLIKTRGQQVTLSCSPISGHRSVSWYQQTPGQGLQFLFEYFSETQRNKGNFPGRFSGRQFSNSRSEMNVSTLELGDSALYLCASRGVTSTDTQYFGPGTRLTVL.

This clone was counted a single time. The V gene is TRBV15, the J gene TRBJ2-5; TRBD2 aligns across 13 bases. V shed 0 bases, J shed 4 bases, and the junction held 5 bases outside the gene matches. Germline lookup yields CDR1 LNHNV and CDR2 YYDKDF (reference sequence). CDR3 length: 17 residues. The CDR3 DNA reads as TGTGCCACCAGCAGAGATAAGGGACTAGCGGGACTAGAGACCCAGTACTTC. It encodes CATSRDKGLAGLETQYF.

The V and J genes are TRBV27 and TRBJ1-1; D unclear. V gave up 6 bases and J gave up 4 bases, with 12 bases separating them. The CDR3 spans 13 residues. The germline V gene encodes CDR1 MNHEY and CDR2 SMNVEV (reference sequence). CDR3 region: CASSPQRRTEAFF. The DNA of the CDR3 is TGTGCCAGCAGCCCTCAGCGGCGCACTGAAGCTTTCTTT.

This sequence joins TRBV6-5 and TRBJ1-1, with D tentatively TRBD1 (5 bases). Trimming shortened V by 10 bases and J by 4 bases, and 13 bases separated the two germline ends. CDR3 length: 12 residues. The germline V gene encodes CDR1 MNHEY and CDR2 SVGAGI. In nucleotides, the CDR3 is TGTGCCACCCTAGGACATTCCACTGAAGCTTTCTTT. This translates into CATLGHSTEAFF.

The chain joins TRBV27 to TRBJ1-2; no clear D. CDR3 length equals 13 residues. Germline V CDR1 and CDR2: MNHEY, SMNVEV (reference sequence). The V and J ends lost 2 bases and 8 bases respectively, with 12 bases between them. CDR3 protein: CASSLEGRTGYTF. The CDR3 DNA follows: TGTGCCAGCAGTTTAGAGGGCCGGACCGGCTACACCTTC.

The chain joins TRBV11-2 to TRBJ1-2; 8 nucleotides align to TRBD1. With V trimmed by 5 bases and J by 8 bases, 13 bases remained unmatched. The CDR3 contains 15 residues. Per the germline V gene, CDR1 is SGHAT and CDR2 is FQNNGV. The CDR3 DNA sequence: TGTGCCAGCAGCGCCCTCAGGGGGCACCGAGAGGGCTACACCTTC. This encodes CASSALRGHREGYTF.

This clone showed up just a few times. The chain employs TRBV21-1 and TRBJ1-5; the D call TRBD1 from the table was never checked on the DNA. TRBV21-1 is recorded as a pseudogene. CDR3 size: 15 residues. The CDR3 coding sequence is TGTGCCAGCAGCAAAACCGGGACAGGGGATCAGCCCCAGCATTTT. This codes for CASSKTGTGDQPQHF.

The gene calls are TRBV6-1 and TRBJ2-7; tentatively, D is TRBD2 (6 bases). Trimming cost V 6 bases and J 6 bases, with 12 bases left between them. CDR1 MNHNS and CDR2 SASEGT come from the germline V gene. The CDR3 is made up of 12 amino acids. CDR3 amino acids: CASRCGAPEQYF. The CDR3 region has the DNA TGTGCCAGCAGGTGCGGGGCACCCGAGCAGTACTTC.

This sequence joins TRBV5-4 and TRBJ2-2, with TRBD2 identical over 11 bases. Per the germline V gene, CDR1 is SGHNT and CDR2 is YYREEE (reference sequence). This CDR3 has 18 residues. Trimming took 4 bases from V and 4 from J; bases not matched to a gene: 12. The CDR3 nucleotides are TGTGCCAGCAGCGGCGGGACTAGCGGACCCTTAACCACCGGGGAGCTGTTTTTT. Amino acids: CASSGGTSGPLTTGELFF.

The gene calls are TRBV19 and TRBJ1-1; 7 nucleotides line up with TRBD1. This CDR3 is built from 17 residues. CDR1 is LNHDA and CDR2 is SQIVND in the germline V gene (reference sequence). The trim removed 1 base at V and 1 base at J, leaving 9 bases unmatched. CDR3 nucleotide sequence: TGTGCCAGTAGTATAGCAGGGGGATGGGGGGCGAACACTGAAGCTTTCTTT. It translates to CASSIAGGWGANTEAFF. Looking up the rest from reference TRBV19 and TRBJ1-1 gives the full variable domain: DGGITQSPKYLFRKEGQNVTLSCEQNLNHDAMYWYRQDPGQGLRLIYYSQIVNDFQKGDIAEGYSVSREKKESFPLTVTSAQKNPTAFYLCASSIAGGWGANTEAFFGQGTRLTVV.

This chain uses TRBV5-8 with TRBJ1-4; TRBD1 is a possible D gene (5 bases). V lost 2 bases, J lost 0 bases, and 11 bases lay in between. The CDR3 runs 16 residues. From germline, CDR1 is SGHTS and CDR2 YDEGEE. Here the CDR3 reads CASSFNRLATNEKLFF. The CDR3 DNA sequence: TGTGCCAGCAGCTTCAACAGGCTAGCAACTAATGAAAAACTGTTTTTT.

This clone was detected only once. CDR3 sequence (DNA): TGTGCCAGCACCCCCCCCGGGGGCTACGAGCAGTACTTC. Translation: CASTPPGGYEQYF. The chain couples TRBV6-5 to TRBJ2-7; the D gene is possibly TRBD2 (6 bases). CDR3 length equals 13 residues. The germline gives CDR1 MNHEY, CDR2 SVGAGI. Trimming stripped 7 bases from V and 3 bases from J, with 13 bases between.

For the CDR3, the DNA is TGTGCCAGCAGCCTGGACAGGGGAATGGTTCGAACTGAAGCTTTCTTT. This gives the protein CASSLDRGMVRTEAFF. This sequence joins TRBV5-8 and TRBJ1-1; the match to TRBD1 covers 9 bases. V dropped 4 bases and J dropped 5; count of bases not matched to a gene: 12. The CDR3 totals 16 residues. Looked up from germline, CDR1 is SGHTS and CDR2 is YDEGEE.

The chain carries TRBV11-3 and TRBJ2-7; 10 nucleotides agree with TRBD1. The CDR3 contains 15 residues. From germline, CDR1 is SGHNT and CDR2 YENEEA. After removal of 6 bases from V and 5 bases from J, the junction contained 10 bases not matched to a gene. CDR3 nucleotide sequence: TGTGCCAGCAGTTACCCGGACAGGGGGAAGAACGAGCAGTACTTC. It encodes CASSYPDRGKNEQYF.

The chain carries TRBV6-5 and TRBJ1-5; D is unclear. The CDR3 totals 15 residues. Germline CDR1 and CDR2: MNHEY and SVGAGI. V lost 6 bases and J lost 0, with 12 bases in between. The CDR3 here is CASRPVRYSNQPQHF. DNA for the CDR3: TGTGCCAGCAGACCCGTGAGGTATAGCAATCAGCCCCAGCATTTT.

The rearrangement joins TRBV9 to TRBJ2-7, with 7 bases fitting TRBD2. V shed 4 bases and J 6 bases; nucleotides not matched to a gene: 10. Looked up from germline, CDR1 is SGDLS and CDR2 is YYNGEE. CDR3 size: 14 residues. The CDR3 sequence is CASSIERDCCEQYF. Here the CDR3 DNA reads TGTGCCAGCAGCATAGAGCGGGATTGCTGCGAGCAGTACTTC.

CDR3 bases: TGTGCCAGCAGTCTCCAAACGTTTCGGGAGAGCTACAATGAGCAGTTCTTC. Translation gives CASSLQTFRESYNEQFF. The V gene is TRBV27, the J gene TRBJ2-1; the D gene is possibly TRBD2 (6 bases). With 5 bases removed from V and 3 bases from J, the gap between germline ends came to 20 bases. Germline CDR1 MNHEY, CDR2 SMNVEV (reference sequence). The CDR3 runs to 17 residues.

V gene TRBV27 combines with J gene TRBJ2-1; 9 nucleotides agree with TRBD1. The CDR3 is 14 amino acids. V lost 3 bases, J lost 7 bases, and 4 bases stayed unmatched. Germline V gives CDR1 MNHEY, CDR2 SMNVEV (reference sequence). CDR3 amino acids: CASSLRQGENEQFF. As DNA, the CDR3 is TGTGCCAGCAGTTTGCGACAGGGGGAGAATGAGCAGTTCTTC.

The chain employs TRBV7-3 and TRBJ2-1; the match to TRBD2 covers 12 bases. This CDR3 contains 18 residues. V shed 1 base and J 8 bases; nucleotides not matched to a gene: 12. Germline lookup yields CDR1 SGHTA and CDR2 FQGTGA. CDR3 region: CASSLRGVATSGSYEQFF. The CDR3 coding sequence is TGTGCCAGCAGCTTAAGAGGGGTGGCGACTAGCGGGAGCTATGAGCAGTTCTTC.

The chain uses TRBV19 and TRBJ1-5; D might be TRBD1 (5 bases). The V gene lost 7 bases and the J gene lost 2 bases, with 12 bases spanning the gap. Germline V lookup: CDR1 LNHDA, CDR2 SQIVND (reference sequence). This CDR3 has 14 amino acids. The CDR3 region is CASTLTGGNQPQHF. In DNA form, the CDR3 reads TGTGCCAGTACCCTCACAGGAGGCAATCAGCCCCAGCATTTT.